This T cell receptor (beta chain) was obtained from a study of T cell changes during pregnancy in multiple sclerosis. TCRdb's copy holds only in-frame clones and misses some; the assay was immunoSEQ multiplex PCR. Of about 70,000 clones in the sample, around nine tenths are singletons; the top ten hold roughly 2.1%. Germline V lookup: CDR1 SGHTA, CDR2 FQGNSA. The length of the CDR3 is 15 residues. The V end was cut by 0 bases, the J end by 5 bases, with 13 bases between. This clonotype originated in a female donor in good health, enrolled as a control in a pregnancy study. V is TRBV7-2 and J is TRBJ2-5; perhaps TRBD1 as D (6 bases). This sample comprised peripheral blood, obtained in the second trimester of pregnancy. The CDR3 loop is CASSLASERGETQYF. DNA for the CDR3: TGTGCCAGCAGCTTAGCCTCCGAAAGGGGGGAGACCCAGTACTTC.